These T cell receptor beta chains were read from a single sample in a study of blood T cells in healthy people across ages. TCRdb fed the 5' RACE reads into MiXCR, producing one record per CDR3 protein. In the table there are hundreds of thousands of distinct CDR3 sequences, roughly 64% of which are singletons. Input material: blood. All receptors come from a young man in good health. The CDR3 runs from the conserved cysteine through the conserved F or W. Each record gives: clone size, V gene, D gene, J gene, CDR3 DNA, CDR3 protein. D genes are given only for firm matches. Clone size is not always given. Where it is, it says once, few, many or a class for expanded clones.

clone_size: .; v_call: TRBV10-2; d_call: .; j_call: TRBJ2-4; cdr3_nt: TGCGCCAGCAGTGGGTGGGGGATCGACAGGGCCAAAAACATTCAGTACTTC; cdr3_aa: CASSGWGIDRAKNIQYF
clone_size: .; v_call: TRBV20-1; d_call: .; j_call: TRBJ2-1; cdr3_nt: TGCAGTGCTTCCTCGGTCGGAGCGGAGCAGTTCTTC; cdr3_aa: CSASSVGAEQFF
clone_size: .; v_call: TRBV6-6; d_call: .; j_call: TRBJ1-1; cdr3_nt: TGTGCCAGCAGTTACTCGATGGGCGACACTGAAGCTTTCTTT; cdr3_aa: CASSYSMGDTEAFF
clone_size: .; v_call: TRBV20-1; d_call: .; j_call: TRBJ1-2; cdr3_nt: TGCAGTGCTAAAGCAATCGGAGGTGGCTACACCTTC; cdr3_aa: CSAKAIGGGYTF
clone_size: many; v_call: TRBV10-3; d_call: .; j_call: TRBJ2-1; cdr3_nt: TGTGCCATCAGTGTCTGGAGAAATGAGCAGTTCTTC; cdr3_aa: CAISVWRNEQFF
clone_size: once; v_call: TRBV29-1; d_call: .; j_call: TRBJ1-1; cdr3_nt: TGCAGCGTCAATGCGCCTGAAGCTTTCTTT; cdr3_aa: CSVNAPEAFF
clone_size: many; v_call: TRBV6-6; d_call: .; j_call: TRBJ2-7; cdr3_nt: TGTGCCAGCTCCCAGGGATTCTACGAGCAGTACTTC; cdr3_aa: CASSQGFYEQYF
clone_size: .; v_call: TRBV7-9; d_call: .; j_call: TRBJ2-1; cdr3_nt: TGTGCCAGCAGCCCCCGGACGAGATGGGACAATGAGCAGTTCTTC; cdr3_aa: CASSPRTRWDNEQFF
clone_size: few; v_call: TRBV11-1; d_call: TRBD2; j_call: TRBJ2-1; cdr3_nt: TGTGCCAGCAGCCAGGAGGGACTAGCGCCGGCTGAGCAGTTCTTC; cdr3_aa: CASSQEGLAPAEQFF
clone_size: .; v_call: TRBV7-3; d_call: .; j_call: TRBJ1-4; cdr3_nt: TGTGCCAGCAGCTTAACTGGCTCAACTAATGAACAACTGTTTTTT; cdr3_aa: CASSLTGSTNEQLFF
clone_size: .; v_call: TRBV7-2; d_call: TRBD2; j_call: TRBJ2-1; cdr3_nt: TGTGCCAGCAGTCGGGCCGGGACTAGCGCGTACAATGAGCAGTTCTTC; cdr3_aa: CASSRAGTSAYNEQFF
clone_size: many; v_call: TRBV27; d_call: .; j_call: TRBJ1-6; cdr3_nt: TGTGCCAGCAGTACCGGACGGGATAATTCACCCCTCCACTTT; cdr3_aa: CASSTGRDNSPLHF
clone_size: few; v_call: TRBV6-6; d_call: TRBD2; j_call: TRBJ2-5; cdr3_nt: TGTGCCAGCAGGGGACTAGCGGGGGTCGTTGGGACCCAGTACTTC; cdr3_aa: CASRGLAGVVGTQYF
clone_size: .; v_call: TRBV20-1; d_call: .; j_call: TRBJ1-1; cdr3_nt: TGCAGTGCTTCGGGCCCGATTCTAGCTTTCTTT; cdr3_aa: CSASGPILAFF
clone_size: .; v_call: TRBV27; d_call: .; j_call: TRBJ2-5; cdr3_nt: TGCGCCAGCAGTTCTTTGACTCGCGAAATAAAGCAGTACTTC; cdr3_aa: CASSSLTREIKQYF
clone_size: .; v_call: TRBV5-1; d_call: TRBD2; j_call: TRBJ2-3; cdr3_nt: TGCGCCAGCAGACCCAGCGGGAAACAGGATACGCAGTATTTT; cdr3_aa: CASRPSGKQDTQYF
clone_size: .; v_call: TRBV27; d_call: TRBD2; j_call: TRBJ2-7; cdr3_nt: TGTGCCAGCAGACGCGGGAGTGTTTCCTACGAGCAGTACTTC; cdr3_aa: CASRRGSVSYEQYF
clone_size: .; v_call: TRBV20-1; d_call: TRBD2; j_call: TRBJ2-1; cdr3_nt: TGCAGTGCTAGTGGAGGGACTAGAACGGATGAGCAGTTCTTC; cdr3_aa: CSASGGTRTDEQFF
clone_size: few; v_call: TRBV20-1; d_call: .; j_call: TRBJ1-4; cdr3_nt: TGCAGTGCTAGCGAACATGGTCTGACCATTGCAACTAATGAAAAACTGTTTTTT; cdr3_aa: CSASEHGLTIATNEKLFF
clone_size: few; v_call: TRBV7-2; d_call: .; j_call: TRBJ2-7; cdr3_nt: TGTGCCAGCAGCCCATGGGGACCAATCCTTTCCTACGAGCAGTACTTC; cdr3_aa: CASSPWGPILSYEQYF
clone_size: once; v_call: TRBV7-2; d_call: TRBD2; j_call: TRBJ2-3; cdr3_nt: TGTGCCAGCAGCTTGGTACCCGTAGCGGGAAATCCAGATACGCAGTATTTT; cdr3_aa: CASSLVPVAGNPDTQYF
clone_size: .; v_call: TRBV28; d_call: .; j_call: TRBJ1-3; cdr3_nt: TGTGCCAGCAATACCCCGGGGGTAGCCGGAAACACCATATATTTT; cdr3_aa: CASNTPGVAGNTIYF
clone_size: .; v_call: TRBV10-3; d_call: TRBD1; j_call: TRBJ2-7; cdr3_nt: TGTGCCATCAGTGCCGGGACAGGGGACCCCGAGCAGTACTTC; cdr3_aa: CAISAGTGDPEQYF